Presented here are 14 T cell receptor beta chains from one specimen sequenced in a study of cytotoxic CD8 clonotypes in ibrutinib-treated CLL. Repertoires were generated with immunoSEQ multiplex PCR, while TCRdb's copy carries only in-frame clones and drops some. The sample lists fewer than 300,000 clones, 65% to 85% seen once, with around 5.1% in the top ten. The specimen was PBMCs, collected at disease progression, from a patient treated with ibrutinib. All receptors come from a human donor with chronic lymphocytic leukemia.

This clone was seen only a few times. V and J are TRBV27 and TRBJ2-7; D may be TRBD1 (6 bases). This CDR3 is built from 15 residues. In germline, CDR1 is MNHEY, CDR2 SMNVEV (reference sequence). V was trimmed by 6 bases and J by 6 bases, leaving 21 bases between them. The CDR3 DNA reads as TGTGCCAGCAGCCTAAAGTCGACAGGTCTGGTCGAGCAGTACTTC. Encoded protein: CASSLKSTGLVEQYF.

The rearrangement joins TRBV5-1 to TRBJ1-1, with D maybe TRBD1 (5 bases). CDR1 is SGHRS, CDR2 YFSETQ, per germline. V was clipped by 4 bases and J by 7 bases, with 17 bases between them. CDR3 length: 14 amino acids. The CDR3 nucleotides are TGCGCCAGCAGCCCGAGCCCCGGGACCATTGAAGCTTTCTTT. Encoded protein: CASSPSPGTIEAFF.

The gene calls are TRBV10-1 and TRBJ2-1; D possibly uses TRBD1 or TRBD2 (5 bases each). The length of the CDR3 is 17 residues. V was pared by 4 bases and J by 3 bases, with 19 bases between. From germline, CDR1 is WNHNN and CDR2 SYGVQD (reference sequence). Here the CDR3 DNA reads TGCGCCAGCAGTGTTTATCGGACTCCCAGGGTCTACAATGAGCAGTTCTTC. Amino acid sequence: CASSVYRTPRVYNEQFF.

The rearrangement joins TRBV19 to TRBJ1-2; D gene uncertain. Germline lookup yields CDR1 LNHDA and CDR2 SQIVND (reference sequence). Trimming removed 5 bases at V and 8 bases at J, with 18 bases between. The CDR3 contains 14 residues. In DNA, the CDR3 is TGTGCCAGTAGTCCCCCACGGAGATATGAGGGCTACACCTTC. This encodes CASSPPRRYEGYTF.

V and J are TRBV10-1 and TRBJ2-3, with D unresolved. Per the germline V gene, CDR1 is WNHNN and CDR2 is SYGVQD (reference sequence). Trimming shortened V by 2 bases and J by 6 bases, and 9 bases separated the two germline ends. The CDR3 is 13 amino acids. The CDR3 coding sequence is TGCGCCAGCAGTGAGAGTAGACTGGATACGCAGTATTTT. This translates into CASSESRLDTQYF.

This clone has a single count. The CDR3, as DNA: TGTGCCAGCAGCTTGGCGGGACTAGCGGGAGCGGCGCAGTATTTT. Translating it yields CASSLAGLAGAAQYF. The V and J genes are TRBV5-4 and TRBJ2-3; 14 bases map to TRBD2. The CDR3 covers 15 residues. V was pared by 0 bases and J by 10 bases, with 4 bases of the junction left unmatched. Germline loops: CDR1 SGHNT, CDR2 YYREEE (reference sequence).

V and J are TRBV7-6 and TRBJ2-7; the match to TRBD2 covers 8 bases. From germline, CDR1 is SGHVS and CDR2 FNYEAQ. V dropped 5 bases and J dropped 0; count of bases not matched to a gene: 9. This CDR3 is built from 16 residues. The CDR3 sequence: CASSPRGGPTSYEQYF. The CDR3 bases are TGTGCCAGCAGCCCGCGCGGGGGGCCCACCTCCTACGAGCAGTACTTC.

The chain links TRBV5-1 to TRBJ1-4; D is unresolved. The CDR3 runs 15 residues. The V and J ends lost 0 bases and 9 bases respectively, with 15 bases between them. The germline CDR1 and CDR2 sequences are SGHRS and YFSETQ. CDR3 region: CASSLASGYRKKLFF. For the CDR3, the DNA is TGCGCCAGCAGCTTGGCTTCTGGTTACCGGAAAAAACTGTTTTTT.

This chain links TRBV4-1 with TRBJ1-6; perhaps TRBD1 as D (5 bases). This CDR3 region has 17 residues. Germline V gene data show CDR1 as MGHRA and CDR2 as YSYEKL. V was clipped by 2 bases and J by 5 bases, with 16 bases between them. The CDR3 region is CASSQSPARADNSPLHF. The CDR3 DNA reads TGCGCCAGCAGCCAAAGTCCAGCCAGGGCCGATAATTCACCCCTCCACTTT.

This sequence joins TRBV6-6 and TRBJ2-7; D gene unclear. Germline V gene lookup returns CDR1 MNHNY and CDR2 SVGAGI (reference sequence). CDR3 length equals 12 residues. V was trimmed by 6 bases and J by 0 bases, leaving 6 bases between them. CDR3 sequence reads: CASRLSSYEQYF. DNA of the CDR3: TGTGCCAGCAGACTAAGCTCCTACGAGCAGTACTTC.

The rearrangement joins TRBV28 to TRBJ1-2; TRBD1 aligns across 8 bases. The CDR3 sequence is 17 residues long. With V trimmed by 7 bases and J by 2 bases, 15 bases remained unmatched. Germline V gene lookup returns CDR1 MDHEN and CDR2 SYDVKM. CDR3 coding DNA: TGTGCCAGCATTCGGACAGGGAGTTATTTACAGAACTATGGCTACACCTTC. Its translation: CASIRTGSYLQNYGYTF.

In nucleotides, the CDR3 is TGTGCCAGCAGCTTGGAACAGTGGTCCTACAATGAGCAGTTCTTC. It encodes CASSLEQWSYNEQFF. V gene TRBV5-4 combines with J gene TRBJ2-1; D not certain. Germline loops: CDR1 SGHNT, CDR2 YYREEE (reference sequence). The V and J ends lost 0 bases and 1 base respectively, with 8 bases between them. This CDR3 has 15 amino acids. The full variable domain, rest sourced from reference TRBV5-4 and TRBJ2-1, is ETGVTQSPTHLIKTRGQQVTLRCSSQSGHNTVSWYQQALGQGPQFIFQYYREEENGRGNFPPRFSGLQFPNYSSELNVNALELDDSALYLCASSLEQWSYNEQFFGPGTRLTVL.

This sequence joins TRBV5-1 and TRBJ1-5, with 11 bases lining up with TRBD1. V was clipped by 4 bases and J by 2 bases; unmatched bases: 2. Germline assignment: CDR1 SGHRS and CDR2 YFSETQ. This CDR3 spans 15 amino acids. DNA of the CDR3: TGCGCCAGCAGCAGGACAGGGGGCGGCAATCAGCCCCAGCATTTT. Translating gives CASSRTGGGNQPQHF.

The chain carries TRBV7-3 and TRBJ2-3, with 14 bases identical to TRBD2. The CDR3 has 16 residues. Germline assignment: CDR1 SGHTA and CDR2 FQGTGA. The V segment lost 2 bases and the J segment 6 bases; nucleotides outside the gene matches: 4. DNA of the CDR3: TGTGCCAGCAGCTTAGAGGGACTAGCGGGAGTGGATACGCAGTATTTT. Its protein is CASSLEGLAGVDTQYF.